This note documents a single T cell receptor (beta chain) sequence. Original data processing: Amplification with reference gene primers provided the estimates of nucleated cell counts. Here immunoSEQ multiplex PCR was the method, and the copy in TCRdb shows in-frame clones only, minus some. D and trimming were read from the DNA, whereas the V and J calls and clone size are those reported in that table. The profile covers fewer than 80,000 clones, with around 80% appearing a single time and roughly 9.7% taken by the ten largest. This entry belongs to a study of blood T cell repertoires in COVID-19. The wider study: The study drew acute and convalescent COVID-19 samples from the United States, Italy and Spain. Nucleic acid was either cDNA or gDNA, and it came from T cells, B-cell-depleted T cells, or PBMCs.

Germline V gene sequence: CDR1 MGHRA, CDR2 YSYEKL. The CDR3 spans 15 residues. The trim removed 3 bases at V and 4 bases at J, leaving 6 bases unmatched. The sequencing sample was made of peripheral blood. The TCR originated in a human donor in a cohort sampled during active COVID-19. The chain employs TRBV4-1 and TRBJ2-5; TRBD1 aligns across 9 bases. The chain's CDR3 is CASSQDTGGVETQYF. For the CDR3, the DNA is TGCGCCAGCAGCCAGGACACAGGGGGCGTAGAGACCCAGTACTTC.